This TCR beta chain appears in the sequencing data of a study of T cells in Graves' hyperthyroidism and ophthalmopathy. Study conclusions and caveats: The model's output predicted ophthalmopathy at a median of roughly 6.9 months prior to onset. Most thyroid clonotypes with frequency above 0.001 were detected in blood.

J gave up 2 bases and V 3 bases, and 7 bases lay outside the gene matches. Per the germline V gene, CDR1 is MNHEY and CDR2 is SMNVEV (reference sequence). The CDR3 is made up of 16 amino acids. This clonotype has at least ten counts. Its matching antigen is unknown. Template material for amplifying TCR beta CDR3 regions consisted of RNA transcripts. A first-round RT-PCR of the TCR CDR3 used the HTBI primer set. TCRdb recomputed calls from the multiplex PCR reads with MiXCR, one row per CDR3 protein. Among approximately 610,000 distinct CDR3 sequences listed, 16% were seen once. The source material was blood. The sequence was collected from a woman aged 18-29 years with Graves' hyperthyroidism. The gene calls are TRBV27 and TRBJ2-3; TRBD2 agrees at 8 bases. CDR3 coding DNA: TGTGCCAGCAGTTTCGAGGGGACTAGATACACAGATACGCAGTATTTT. Its protein product is CASSFEGTRYTDTQYF.